The clone carrying this T cell receptor (beta chain) has only one observation. This same CDR3 is encoded by further DNA sequences in the sample. This CDR3 contains 16 residues. The germline V gene has CDR1 MGHRA and CDR2 YSYEKL. V lost 0 bases and J 1 base, leaving 12 bases between the germline ends. The data are from a study of blood T cell repertoires in COVID-19. Authors' analysis steps: Quantification of nucleated cells was approximated via reference gene primer amplification. The table came from immunoSEQ multiplex PCR; TCRdb's copy has only in-frame clones and leaves some out. V, J and clone size are taken as reported in that table, and D and trimming were inferred from the DNA itself. Here the sample spans roughly 130,000 clones, roughly 83% being singletons.

This rearrangement joins TRBV4-1 to TRBJ1-1; D gene uncertain. The sample was peripheral blood. The receptor's source is a woman aged 50 to 60 with acute or convalescent COVID-19. CDR3 loop: CASSQDPAGTNTEAFF. The DNA for the CDR3 is TGCGCCAGCAGCCAAGATCCCGCAGGTACGAACACTGAAGCTTTCTTT.